The source of this TCR beta chain is a study of T cells in narcolepsy. Clones were sequenced by immunoSEQ multiplex PCR, and TCRdb holds only the in-frame ones, with some missing. This table holds about 3,400 clones, around 62% found once. The CDR3 runs to 16 residues. This chain joins TRBV21-1 and TRBJ1-2. TRBV21-1 is a listed pseudogene. The TCR sequence derives from a human donor with narcolepsy. The sample consisted of CD45RA- memory CD8+ T cells from PBMCs. CDR3 region: CASSRQLGGVSDGYTF. The CDR3, as DNA: TGTGCCAGCAGCAGACAGCTGGGAGGGGTCAGTGATGGCTACACCTTC.